A selection of T cell receptor beta chains follows, all from one sample in a study of blood T cell repertoires in COVID-19. Generated by immunoSEQ multiplex PCR, the TCRdb table keeps only in-frame clones and is missing some. The data show around 230,000 clones, roughly 87% seen once. The source material was PBMCs or T cells enriched from blood (not recorded which). The receptors were sampled from a man between 18 and 35 years old with acute COVID-19. Both conserved end residues are part of each CDR3. D genes are given only for firm matches. A clone size is listed for some rows: how often the clone was seen (once, few, many), or a class if it is expanded.

D gene: TRBD1; V gene: TRBV6-5; clone size: -; J gene: TRBJ2-7; CDR3 DNA: TGTGCCAGCAGTTACTCAAGACAGGGCAAGGTGCAGTACTTC; CDR3 protein: CASSYSRQGKVQYF
D gene: -; V gene: TRBV5-4; clone size: -; J gene: TRBJ1-2; CDR3 DNA: TGTGCCAGCAGCGGACGGACAGAGTTCTATGGCTACACCTTC; CDR3 protein: CASSGRTEFYGYTF
D gene: -; V gene: TRBV28; clone size: -; J gene: TRBJ2-7; CDR3 DNA: TGTGCCAGCATCGGGGGGACACCAAGAGGGGAGCAGTACTTC; CDR3 protein: CASIGGTPRGEQYF
D gene: TRBD1; V gene: TRBV5-1; clone size: -; J gene: TRBJ1-1; CDR3 DNA: TGCGCCAGCAGCTCGGACGGGACAGGAAGATCGGGCACTGAAGCTTTCTTT; CDR3 protein: CASSSDGTGRSGTEAFF
D gene: -; V gene: TRBV6-1; clone size: once; J gene: TRBJ2-5; CDR3 DNA: TGTGCCAGCAGTGAACTGGGCACCTTAGAGACCCAGTACTTC; CDR3 protein: CASSELGTLETQYF
D gene: -; V gene: TRBV30; clone size: -; J gene: TRBJ1-2; CDR3 DNA: TGTGCCTGGATCCGCCCCAGGGCCTACTATGGCTACACCTTC; CDR3 protein: CAWIRPRAYYGYTF
D gene: -; V gene: TRBV9; clone size: -; J gene: TRBJ1-4; CDR3 DNA: TGTGCCAGCAGCCAGCGGGGCCAGGGAAGTACGGTTACTAATGAAAAACTGTTTTTT; CDR3 protein: CASSQRGQGSTVTNEKLFF
D gene: TRBD2; V gene: TRBV6-5; clone size: -; J gene: TRBJ2-7; CDR3 DNA: TGTGCCAGCAGTAAGGACCAGGTTTTGGGGACTAGGGACTTC; CDR3 protein: CASSKDQVLGTRDF
D gene: -; V gene: TRBV6-6; clone size: -; J gene: TRBJ1-2; CDR3 DNA: TGTGCCAGCAGTTACTCGAAGGAGGGGCCTAACTATGGCTACACCTTC; CDR3 protein: CASSYSKEGPNYGYTF
D gene: TRBD1; V gene: TRBV18; clone size: -; J gene: TRBJ2-7; CDR3 DNA: TGTGCCAGCTCGAAAATTTCGGGACAGGGGGCCTACGAGCAGTACTTC; CDR3 protein: CASSKISGQGAYEQYF
D gene: -; V gene: TRBV5-8; clone size: -; J gene: TRBJ1-1; CDR3 DNA: TGTGCCAGCACCCTCAGGGGAGCTTTCTTT; CDR3 protein: CASTLRGAFF
D gene: -; V gene: TRBV27; clone size: -; J gene: TRBJ1-2; CDR3 DNA: TGTGCCAGCAGCCTTGGCGGCCGCGGCTATGGCTACACCTTC; CDR3 protein: CASSLGGRGYGYTF
D gene: TRBD1; V gene: TRBV28; clone size: -; J gene: TRBJ1-1; CDR3 DNA: TGTGCCAGCAGTCTCGACAGGGGGTGGGACACTGAAGCTTTCTTT; CDR3 protein: CASSLDRGWDTEAFF
D gene: TRBD1; V gene: TRBV4-1; clone size: -; J gene: TRBJ1-4; CDR3 DNA: TGCGCCAGCAGCCAAGAACAGGGGGAAGAAAAACTGTTTTTT; CDR3 protein: CASSQEQGEEKLFF
D gene: TRBD1; V gene: TRBV27; clone size: -; J gene: TRBJ1-2; CDR3 DNA: TGTGCCAGCAGTTTATCAGGGGGCATTCTGGGCTACACCTTC; CDR3 protein: CASSLSGGILGYTF
D gene: TRBD1; V gene: TRBV10-2; clone size: -; J gene: TRBJ2-2; CDR3 DNA: TGCGCCAGTTGGAGACAGGGCGTCCACACCGGGGAGCTGTTTTTT; CDR3 protein: CASWRQGVHTGELFF
D gene: TRBD1; V gene: TRBV6-5; clone size: -; J gene: TRBJ2-7; CDR3 DNA: TGTGCCAGCACACAGGGGTTTCCCTACGAGCAGTACTTC; CDR3 protein: CASTQGFPYEQYF
D gene: -; V gene: TRBV27; clone size: -; J gene: TRBJ2-3; CDR3 DNA: TGTGCCAGCTGGGGCGCAATAAGAGATACGCAGTATTTT; CDR3 protein: CASWGAIRDTQYF
D gene: TRBD1; V gene: TRBV3-1/TRBV3-2; clone size: once; J gene: TRBJ1-1; CDR3 DNA: TGTGCCAGCAGCCAACAGGGGGCGCGGACTGAAGCTTTCTTT; CDR3 protein: CASSQQGARTEAFF
D gene: -; V gene: TRBV4-1; clone size: -; J gene: TRBJ2-5; CDR3 DNA: TGCGCCAGCAGCCAAGAGACGGGATACGAGACCCAGTACTTC; CDR3 protein: CASSQETGYETQYF